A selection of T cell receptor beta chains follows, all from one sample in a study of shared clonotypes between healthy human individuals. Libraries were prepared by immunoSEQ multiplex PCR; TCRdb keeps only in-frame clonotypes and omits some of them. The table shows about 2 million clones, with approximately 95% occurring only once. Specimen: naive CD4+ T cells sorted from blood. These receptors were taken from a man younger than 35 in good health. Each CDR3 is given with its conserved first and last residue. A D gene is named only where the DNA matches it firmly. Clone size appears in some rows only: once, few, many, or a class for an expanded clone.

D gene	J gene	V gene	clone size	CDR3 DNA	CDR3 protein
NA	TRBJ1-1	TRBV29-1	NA	TGCAGCGTTGCCGGGAAATTGAACACTGAAGCTTTCTTT	CSVAGKLNTEAFF
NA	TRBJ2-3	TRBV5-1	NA	TGCGCCAGCAGCTTGGAGACAGGCCTCAGCACAGATACGCAGTATTTT	CASSLETGLSTDTQYF
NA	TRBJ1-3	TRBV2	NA	TGTGCCAGCAGTGAGAACAGCCTCTCTGGAAACACCATATATTTT	CASSENSLSGNTIYF
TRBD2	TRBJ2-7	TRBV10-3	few	TGTGCCATCAGCCGGGGACTAGAAGTGGAGGAGTTC	CAISRGLEVEEF
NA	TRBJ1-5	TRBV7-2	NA	TGTGCCAGCAGCTTATTCCCAAGCCAGCCCCAGCATTTT	CASSLFPSQPQHF
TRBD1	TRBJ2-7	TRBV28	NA	TGTGCCAGCAGCCGAGACCTACAGGGGCGGTTGGTGTACGAGCAGTACTTC	CASSRDLQGRLVYEQYF
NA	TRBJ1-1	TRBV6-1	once	TGTGCCAGCAGTGAACCGGGCGTGACGAACGGAGCTGAAGCTTTCTTT	CASSEPGVTNGAEAFF
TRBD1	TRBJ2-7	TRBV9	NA	TGTGCCAGCAGCGCCTCCCCGACAGGGTCCAAGGGTGAGCAGTACTTC	CASSASPTGSKGEQYF
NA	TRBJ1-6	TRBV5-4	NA	TGTGCCAGCAGCTTACTCTTGGGTAATAATTCACCCCTCCACTTT	CASSLLLGNNSPLHF
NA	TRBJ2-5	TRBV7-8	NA	TGTGCCAGCACCATGGACACTTGGGCAGAGACCCAGTACTTC	CASTMDTWAETQYF
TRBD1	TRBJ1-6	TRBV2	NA	TGTGCCAGCAGTCCGGACAGGGGGTCCTATAATTCACCCCTCCACTTT	CASSPDRGSYNSPLHF
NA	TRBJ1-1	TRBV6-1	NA	TGTGCCAGTACCGGGGCTGGACTTATGAACACTGAAGCTTTCTTT	CASTGAGLMNTEAFF
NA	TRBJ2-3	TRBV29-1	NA	TGCAGCGTTGAGGCCTATGTTGGGAGCACAGATACGCAGTATTTT	CSVEAYVGSTDTQYF
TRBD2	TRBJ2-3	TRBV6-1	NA	TGTGCCAACAAACCGCTAGCGGGGGTCACAGATACGCAGTATTTT	CANKPLAGVTDTQYF
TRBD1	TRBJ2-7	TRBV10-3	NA	TGTGCCATCAGTGAGACAGGGGGGACCTACGAGCAGTACTTC	CAISETGGTYEQYF
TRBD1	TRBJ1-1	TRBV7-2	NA	TGTGCCAGCAGCTTTACAGGGGTTGCCACTGAAGCTTTCTTT	CASSFTGVATEAFF
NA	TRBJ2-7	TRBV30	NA	TGTGCCTGGAGTGTACGGGAAGGGGATGAGCAGTACTTC	CAWSVREGDEQYF
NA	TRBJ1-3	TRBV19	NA	TGTGCCAGTGGGACTATAAAGTCAGGGCAATCTGGAAACACCATATATTTT	CASGTIKSGQSGNTIYF